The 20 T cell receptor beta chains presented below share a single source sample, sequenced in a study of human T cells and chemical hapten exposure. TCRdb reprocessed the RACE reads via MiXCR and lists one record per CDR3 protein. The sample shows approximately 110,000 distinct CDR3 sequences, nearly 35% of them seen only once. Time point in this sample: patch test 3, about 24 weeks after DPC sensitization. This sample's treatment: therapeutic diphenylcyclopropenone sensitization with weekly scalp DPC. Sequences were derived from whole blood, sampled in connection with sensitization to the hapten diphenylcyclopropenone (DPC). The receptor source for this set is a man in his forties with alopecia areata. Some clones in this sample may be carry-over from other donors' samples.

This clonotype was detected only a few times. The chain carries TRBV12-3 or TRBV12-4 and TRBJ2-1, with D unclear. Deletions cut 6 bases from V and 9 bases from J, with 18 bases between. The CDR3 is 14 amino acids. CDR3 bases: TGTGCCAGCAGGGTTTTCGGTGAGTCCAGTGAGCAGTTCTTC. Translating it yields CASRVFGESSEQFF.

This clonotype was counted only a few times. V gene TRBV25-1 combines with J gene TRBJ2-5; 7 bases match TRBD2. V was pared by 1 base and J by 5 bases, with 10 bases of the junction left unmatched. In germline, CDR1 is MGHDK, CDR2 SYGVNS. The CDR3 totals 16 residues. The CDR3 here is CASSEFGGRSSETQYF. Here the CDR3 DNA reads TGTGCCAGCAGTGAATTCGGCGGGAGAAGTTCCGAGACCCAGTACTTC.

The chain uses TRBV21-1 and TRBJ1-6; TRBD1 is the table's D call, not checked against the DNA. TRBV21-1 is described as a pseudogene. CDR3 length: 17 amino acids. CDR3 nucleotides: TGTGCCAGCAGCAAAGAATGTCAGGACAGGGGGAGTTCACCCCTCCACTTT. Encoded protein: CASSKECQDRGSSPLHF.

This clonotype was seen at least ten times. The CDR3 is CASSVSGATGELFF. Written as DNA, the CDR3 is TGTGCCAGCAGCGTAAGTGGGGCCACCGGGGAGCTGTTTTTT. The chain is built from TRBV9 and TRBJ2-2; possibly TRBD1 for D (5 bases). This CDR3 has 14 amino acids. The germline V gene encodes CDR1 SGDLS and CDR2 YYNGEE. The V end was cut by 1 base, the J end by 4 bases, with 8 bases between.

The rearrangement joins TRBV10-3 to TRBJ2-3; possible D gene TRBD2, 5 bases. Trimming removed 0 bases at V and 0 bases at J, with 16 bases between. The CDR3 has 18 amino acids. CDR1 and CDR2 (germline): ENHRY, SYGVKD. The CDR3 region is CAISESPNSATSTDTQYF. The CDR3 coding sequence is TGTGCCATCAGTGAGTCCCCCAATAGCGCTACTAGCACAGATACGCAGTATTTT.

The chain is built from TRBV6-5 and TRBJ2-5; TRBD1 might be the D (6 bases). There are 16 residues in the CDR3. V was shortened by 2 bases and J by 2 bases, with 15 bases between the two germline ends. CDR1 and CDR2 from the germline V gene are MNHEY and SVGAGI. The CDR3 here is CASSYKGTGIQETQYF. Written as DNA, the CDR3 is TGTGCCAGCAGTTACAAGGGTACAGGGATTCAAGAGACCCAGTACTTC.

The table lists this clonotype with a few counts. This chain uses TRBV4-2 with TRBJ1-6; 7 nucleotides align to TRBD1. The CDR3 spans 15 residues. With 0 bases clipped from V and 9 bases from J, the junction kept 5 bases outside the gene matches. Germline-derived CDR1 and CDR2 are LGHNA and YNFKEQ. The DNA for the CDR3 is TGTGCCAGCAGCCAAGATCCCAGGGGGGGTTCACCCCTCCACTTT. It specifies CASSQDPRGGSPLHF.

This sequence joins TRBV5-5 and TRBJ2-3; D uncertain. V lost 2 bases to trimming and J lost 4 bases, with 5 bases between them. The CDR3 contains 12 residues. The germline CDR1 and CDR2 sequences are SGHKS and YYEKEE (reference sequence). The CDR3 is CASSFNADTQYF. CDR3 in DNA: TGTGCCAGCAGCTTTAATGCAGATACGCAGTATTTT.

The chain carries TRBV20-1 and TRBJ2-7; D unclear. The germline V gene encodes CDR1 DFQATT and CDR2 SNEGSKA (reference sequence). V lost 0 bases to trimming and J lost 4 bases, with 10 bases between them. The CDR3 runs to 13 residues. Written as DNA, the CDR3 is TGCAGTGCTAGAGAGCGGTACACATACGAGCAGTACGTC. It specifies CSARERYTYEQYV.

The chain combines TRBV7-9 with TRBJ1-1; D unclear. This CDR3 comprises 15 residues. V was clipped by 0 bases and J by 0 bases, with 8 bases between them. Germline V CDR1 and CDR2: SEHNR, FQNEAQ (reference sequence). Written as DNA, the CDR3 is TGTGCCAGCAGCTTAGCTGGTCAGATGAACACTGAAGCTTTCTTT. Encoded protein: CASSLAGQMNTEAFF.

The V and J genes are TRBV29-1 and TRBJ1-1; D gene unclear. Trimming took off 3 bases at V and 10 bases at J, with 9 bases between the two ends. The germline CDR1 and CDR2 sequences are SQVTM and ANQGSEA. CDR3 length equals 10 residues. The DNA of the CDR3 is TGCAGCGTTGACCAGCCCGGAGCTTTCTTT. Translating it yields CSVDQPGAFF.

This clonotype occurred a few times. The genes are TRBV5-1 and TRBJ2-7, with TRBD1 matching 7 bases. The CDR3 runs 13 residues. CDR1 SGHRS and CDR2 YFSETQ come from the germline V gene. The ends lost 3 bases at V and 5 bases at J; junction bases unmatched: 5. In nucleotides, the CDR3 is TGCGCCAGCAGCTCCTACAGGGGTAACGAGCAGTACTTC. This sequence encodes CASSSYRGNEQYF.

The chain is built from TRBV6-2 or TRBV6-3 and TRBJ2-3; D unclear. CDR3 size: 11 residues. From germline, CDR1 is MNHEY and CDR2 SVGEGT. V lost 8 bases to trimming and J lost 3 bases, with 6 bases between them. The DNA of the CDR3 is TGTGCCAGCGCGACGACAGATACGCAGTATTTT. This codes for CASATTDTQYF.

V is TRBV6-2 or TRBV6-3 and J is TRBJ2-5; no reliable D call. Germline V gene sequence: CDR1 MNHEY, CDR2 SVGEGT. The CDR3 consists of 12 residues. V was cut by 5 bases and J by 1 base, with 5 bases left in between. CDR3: CASSRAQETQYF. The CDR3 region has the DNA TGTGCCAGCAGTCGGGCCCAAGAGACCCAGTACTTC.

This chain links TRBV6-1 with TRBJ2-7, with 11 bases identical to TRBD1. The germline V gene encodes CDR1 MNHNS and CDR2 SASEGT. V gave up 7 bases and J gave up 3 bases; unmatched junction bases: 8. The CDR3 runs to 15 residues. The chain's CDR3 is CASNPGTGGYYEQYF. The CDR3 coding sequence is TGTGCCAGCAACCCCGGGACAGGGGGTTACTACGAGCAGTACTTC.

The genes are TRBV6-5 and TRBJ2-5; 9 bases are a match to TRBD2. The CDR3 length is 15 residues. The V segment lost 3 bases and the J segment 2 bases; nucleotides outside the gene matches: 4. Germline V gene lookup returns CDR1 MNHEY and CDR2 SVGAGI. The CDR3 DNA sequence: TGTGCCAGCAGTTATGCGGGAGGGGGTCAAGAGACCCAGTACTTC. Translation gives CASSYAGGGQETQYF.

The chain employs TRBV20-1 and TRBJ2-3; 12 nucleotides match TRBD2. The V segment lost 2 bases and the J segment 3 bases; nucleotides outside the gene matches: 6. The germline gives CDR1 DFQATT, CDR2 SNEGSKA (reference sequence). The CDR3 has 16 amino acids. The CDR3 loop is CSARRLAGDSTDTQYF. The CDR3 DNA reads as TGCAGTGCTAGAAGACTAGCGGGAGATTCGACAGATACGCAGTATTTT.

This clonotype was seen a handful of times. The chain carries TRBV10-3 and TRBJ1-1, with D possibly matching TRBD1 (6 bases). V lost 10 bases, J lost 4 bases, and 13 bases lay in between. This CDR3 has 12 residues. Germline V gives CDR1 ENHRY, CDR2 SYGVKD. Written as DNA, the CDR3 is TGTGCCACGTGGGCCAGGGGCACTGAAGCTTTCTTT. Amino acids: CATWARGTEAFF.

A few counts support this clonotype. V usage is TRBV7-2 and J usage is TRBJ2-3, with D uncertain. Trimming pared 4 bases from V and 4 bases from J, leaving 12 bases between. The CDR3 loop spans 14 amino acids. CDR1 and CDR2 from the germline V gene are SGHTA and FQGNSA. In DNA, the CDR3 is TGTGCCAGCAGCTCCACTTCAGAAGCAGATACGCAGTATTTT. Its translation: CASSSTSEADTQYF.

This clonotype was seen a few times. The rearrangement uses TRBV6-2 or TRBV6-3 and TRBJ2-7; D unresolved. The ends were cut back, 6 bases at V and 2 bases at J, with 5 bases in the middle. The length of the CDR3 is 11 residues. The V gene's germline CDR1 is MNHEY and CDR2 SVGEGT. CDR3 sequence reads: CASRRTYEQYF. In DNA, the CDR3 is TGTGCCAGCAGGAGGACCTACGAGCAGTACTTC.